This T cell receptor (beta chain) derives from a study of T cell responses to AZD1222 COVID-19 vaccine. Across the whole study: Pooled together were second doses at about 4 or about 12 weeks. Whole-study results and caveats: Increases in Spike-specific TCR breadth and depth were seen after two AZD1222 doses. Clonal diversity was possibly underestimated; the donors were predominantly white British and more often female.

The assay was immunoSEQ multiplex PCR, and TCRdb's table has in-frame clones only and misses some. The sample yields 120,000 or so clones, 75% to 95% seen once. This clone was picked up one time. Its antigen is unidentified. CDR1 is SGHVS and CDR2 is FNYEAQ in the germline V gene. V was pared by 1 base and J by 1 base, with 13 bases between. This CDR3 region has 16 residues. J is TRBJ1-1 and V is TRBV7-6; D is ambiguous. The sample consisted of peripheral blood, taken on day 0 of AZD1222 vaccination. The clonotype was recovered from an adult in good health. The CDR3 is CASSLGSLLTNTEAFF. CDR3 nucleotide sequence: TGTGCCAGCAGCTTAGGGTCGCTCCTAACGAACACTGAAGCTTTCTTT.